Sequencing of this TCR beta chain was carried out in a study of blood T cell repertoires in COVID-19. About the study: Samples of COVID-19 (acute and convalescent) were obtained from the United States, Italy and Spain.

The J segment lost 10 bases and the V segment lost 4 bases, leaving 13 bases of the junction unmatched. The germline gives CDR1 SGHNT, CDR2 YYREEE (reference sequence). The CDR3 spans 14 residues. In the study's own analysis: From reference gene primer amplification, estimates of nucleated cell counts were derived. Assay used: immunoSEQ multiplex PCR; TCRdb lists only in-frame clones, some missing. That table supplies the V and J calls and clone size; D and trimming were determined from the DNA. The sample lists over 200,000 clones; about 68% were seen once. The specimen was peripheral blood. This receptor was identified in an elderly woman with acute or convalescent COVID-19. The V gene is TRBV5-4, the J gene TRBJ1-1, with 7 bases that match TRBD1. The CDR3 protein is CASSLEEGARRAFF. The DNA for the CDR3 is TGTGCCAGCAGCCTGGAGGAGGGGGCGCGTCGAGCTTTCTTT.